This TCR beta chain was obtained from a study of CD8 T cells in Susac syndrome. Random hexamers primed reverse transcription of about 0.45 to 1 ug RNA. An immunoSEQ multiplex PCR amplified TCR beta CDR3 over 54 Vbeta and 13 Jbeta. TCRdb recomputed calls from the immunoSEQ multiplex PCR reads with MiXCR, one row per CDR3 protein. The sample lists approximately 180,000 distinct CDR3 sequences, around 94% occurring once. There are 13 residues in the CDR3. Germline CDR1 is SQVTM and CDR2 is ANQGSEA. The V and J ends lost 6 bases and 2 bases, in that order; junction bases with no gene match: 6. Susac syndrome patients met recently defined diagnostic criteria for definite or probable disease. TEMRA cells were FACS-enriched, and CD8+ and CD4+ T cells were isolated negatively.

The chain combines TRBV29-1 with TRBJ1-2; 7 positions match TRBD1. This sequence was found in a human donor with Susac syndrome. Sequenced: CD4+ T cells from PBMCs. The CDR3 region has the DNA TGCAGCGTCAGACAGGGAAGAAACTATGGCTACACCTTC. Its translation: CSVRQGRNYGYTF. Complete variable domain (other parts from reference TRBV29-1 and TRBJ1-2): SAVISQKPSRDICQRGTSLTIQCQVDSQVTMMFWYRQQPGQSLTLIATANQGSEATYESGFVIDKFPISRPNLTFSTLTVSNMSPEDSSIYLCSVRQGRNYGYTFGSGTRLTVV.